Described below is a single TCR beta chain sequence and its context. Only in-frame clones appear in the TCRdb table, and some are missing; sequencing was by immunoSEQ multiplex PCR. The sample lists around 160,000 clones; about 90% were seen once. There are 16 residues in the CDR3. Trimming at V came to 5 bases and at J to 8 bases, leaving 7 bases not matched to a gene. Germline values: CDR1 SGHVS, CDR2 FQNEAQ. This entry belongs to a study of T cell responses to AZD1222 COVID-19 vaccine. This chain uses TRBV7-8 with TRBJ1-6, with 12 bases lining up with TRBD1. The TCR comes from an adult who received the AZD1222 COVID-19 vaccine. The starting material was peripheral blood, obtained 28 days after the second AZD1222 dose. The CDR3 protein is CASSRPGQGADSPLHF. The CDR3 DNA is TGTGCCAGCAGCCGTCCGGGACAGGGGGCTGATTCACCCCTCCACTTT.